These T cell receptor beta chains were read from a single sample in a study of blood T cell repertoires in COVID-19. Repertoires were generated with immunoSEQ multiplex PCR, while TCRdb's copy carries only in-frame clones and drops some. The sample has 350,000 to 450,000 clones, 75% to 90% seen once; the top ten hold 1.1%. Source material: PBMCs or T cells enriched from blood (not recorded which). These receptors all come from a man aged 25-40 years who had recovered from COVID-19. The CDR3 runs from the conserved cysteine through the conserved F or W. A D gene is named only where the DNA matches it firmly. A row's size may be missing; if present it is once, few, many or a size class.

D,size,V,J,DNA,CDR3
NA,NA,TRBV27,TRBJ2-6,TGTGCCAGCAGCCTTACAGTCTCTGGGGCCAACGTCCTGACTTTC,CASSLTVSGANVLTF
TRBD1,NA,TRBV19,TRBJ1-5,TGTGCCAGTAGTACGGCCGGACAGGGGCTTAATCAGCCCCAGCATTTT,CASSTAGQGLNQPQHF
TRBD2,NA,TRBV5-1,TRBJ2-5,TGCGCCAGCAGCTTTGCGGGGGATGGGGGGCAAGAGACCCAGTACTTC,CASSFAGDGGQETQYF
TRBD2,NA,TRBV7-2,TRBJ2-1,TGTGCCAGCAGCTTAGCCGGGACTAGCGGGAAAGGTGAGCAGTTCTTC,CASSLAGTSGKGEQFF
TRBD1,NA,TRBV6-5,TRBJ1-5,TGTGCCAGCATGAGTAGACAGGGTCATCAGCCCCAGCATTTT,CASMSRQGHQPQHF
NA,NA,TRBV28,TRBJ1-5,TGTGCCAGCAGCCGACGACAGATAAGCAATCAGCCCCAGCATTTT,CASSRRQISNQPQHF
NA,NA,TRBV7-9,TRBJ1-2,TGTGCCAGCACAACGGGGAACTATGGCTACACCTTC,CASTTGNYGYTF
TRBD1,NA,TRBV7-9,TRBJ1-1,TGTGCCAGCAGCTTAGACGGGACAGGGTCCACTGAAGCTTTCTTT,CASSLDGTGSTEAFF
NA,NA,TRBV18,TRBJ1-5,TGTGCCAGCTCACCAGGCGGGGCGGAGCAGAGCAATCAGCCCCAGCATTTT,CASSPGGAEQSNQPQHF
NA,NA,TRBV29-1,TRBJ2-3,TGCAGCGTTGCAGAGTACACTACAAATACGCAGTATTTT,CSVAEYTTNTQYF
TRBD2,NA,TRBV13,TRBJ2-5,TGTGCCAGCAGCAGACTAGCGGAGACCCAGTACTTC,CASSRLAETQYF
TRBD2,NA,TRBV30,TRBJ2-3,TGTGCCTGGAGTGTGGGGAACCTAGCGGAAGATACGCAGTATTTT,CAWSVGNLAEDTQYF
TRBD1,NA,TRBV12-5,TRBJ1-1,TGTGCTAGTGGCCCCCCCGTCGAGGGGGCACCGAACACTGAAGCTTTCTTT,CASGPPVEGAPNTEAFF
NA,NA,TRBV7-8,TRBJ2-6,TGTGCCAGCAGCTTATCAGCTGGGGCCAACGTCCTGACTTTC,CASSLSAGANVLTF
NA,NA,TRBV29-1,TRBJ1-2,TGCAGCGTCGAAGGGCCGACAAGTCGGGGCTACACCTTC,CSVEGPTSRGYTF
NA,NA,TRBV6-1,TRBJ2-7,TGTGCCAGCAGTGAAGCTGTAGGTGGGGCGGGGAGCTCCTACGAGCAGTACTTC,CASSEAVGGAGSSYEQYF
TRBD2,NA,TRBV5-4,TRBJ2-2,TGTGCCAGCAGCTTGGTCGGGACTAGCGGGAGTAGGGCCGGGGAGCTGTTTTTT,CASSLVGTSGSRAGELFF
TRBD1,NA,TRBV7-2,TRBJ2-7,TGTGCCAGCAGCGGACAGGCGGTATCCTCCTACGAGCAGTACTTC,CASSGQAVSSYEQYF
TRBD2,NA,TRBV7-2,TRBJ2-3,TGTGCCAGCAGCTTAGTTCGACTAGCGGGAGTTAGAGATACGCAGTATTTT,CASSLVRLAGVRDTQYF
TRBD1,NA,TRBV10-1,TRBJ2-1,TGCGCCAGCAGTCCCACAGGGGGTGGGAATGAGCAGTTCTTC,CASSPTGGGNEQFF
TRBD2,NA,TRBV3-1/TRBV3-2,TRBJ2-1,TGTGCCAGCAGCCAGGGTGCTAGCGGGTTGAGCTCCTACAATGAGCAGTTCTTC,CASSQGASGLSSYNEQFF
NA,NA,TRBV9,TRBJ1-2,TGTGCCAGCAGCATTGATGGGGCTTCTAACTATGGCTACACCTTC,CASSIDGASNYGYTF
TRBD1,NA,TRBV29-1,TRBJ1-2,TGCAGCGCTCAGGGCCCGGGACAGGGCGTTTTTGGCTATGGCTACACCTTC,CSAQGPGQGVFGYGYTF
NA,NA,TRBV23-1,TRBJ2-5,TGCGCCAGCAGACGGGAGACCCAGTACTTC,CASRRETQYF
TRBD1,once,TRBV3-1/TRBV3-2,TRBJ2-3,TGTGCCAGCAGCCGAGACGGACAGGGCGAGGCCACAGATACGCAGTATTTT,CASSRDGQGEATDTQYF
NA,NA,TRBV7-9,TRBJ1-1,TGTGCCAGCAGCTCCTCCCGGGTCACTGAAGCTTTCTTT,CASSSSRVTEAFF
NA,NA,TRBV6-5,TRBJ1-5,TGTGCCAGCAGGTTACAGGGAATTCAGCCCCAGCATTTT,CASRLQGIQPQHF
TRBD1,NA,TRBV7-9,TRBJ2-2,TGTGCCAGCAGCCGTTACTTGGACAGGGACACCGGGGAGCTGTTTTTT,CASSRYLDRDTGELFF
TRBD1,NA,TRBV6-5,TRBJ1-1,TGTGCCAGCAGTTACAGGGCAGGGGGCTTGGGGACTGAAGCTTTCTTT,CASSYRAGGLGTEAFF
NA,NA,TRBV16,TRBJ1-5,TGTGCCAGCAGCCAATTTCGCACTGTAAGGGGGCCCCAGCATTTT,CASSQFRTVRGPQHF
NA,NA,TRBV5-1,TRBJ1-2,TGCGCCAGCAGCTTGGGGGGCACCACGACGAACTATGGCTACACCTTC,CASSLGGTTTNYGYTF
TRBD2,NA,TRBV5-1,TRBJ2-3,TGCGCCAGCAGCCCGACTAGCGCTGCGCAGTATTTT,CASSPTSAAQYF
TRBD1,NA,TRBV6-5,TRBJ1-3,TGTGCCAGCACAGACAGGGCCGGAGGAAACACCATATATTTT,CASTDRAGGNTIYF
TRBD2,NA,TRBV12-5,TRBJ2-7,TGTGCTAGTGGTTTGGGACTAGCGGGGTCCTACGAGCAGTACTTC,CASGLGLAGSYEQYF
TRBD2,once,TRBV6-5,TRBJ2-7,TGTGCCAGCAGGGGTAGCGGGGGGAGCTCCTACGAGCAGTACTTC,CASRGSGGSSYEQYF
TRBD2,NA,TRBV5-6,TRBJ2-1,TGTGCCAGCAGTTCCGGGACTAGCGGGACCTCCAATGAGCAGTTCTTC,CASSSGTSGTSNEQFF
TRBD2,NA,TRBV27,TRBJ2-3,TGTGCCAGCAGTTTCTTGACTAGCGGGAGGGCCACAGATACGCAGTATTTT,CASSFLTSGRATDTQYF
NA,NA,TRBV19,TRBJ1-2,TGTGCCAGTAGTTACAACTCGGGACTGCCTTATGGCTACACCTTC,CASSYNSGLPYGYTF
TRBD2,NA,TRBV30,TRBJ2-7,TGTGCCTGGACACGCGGGAGTACTTACGAGCAGTACTTC,CAWTRGSTYEQYF
NA,NA,TRBV6-5,TRBJ1-4,TGTGCCACCTACCTTAATGAAAAACTGTTTTTT,CATYLNEKLFF
NA,NA,TRBV12-5,TRBJ1-6,TGTGCTAGTGGTTTCTCGGATTCACCCCTCCACTTT,CASGFSDSPLHF
NA,NA,TRBV30,TRBJ2-7,TGTGCCTGGAGTGTACAACAGGGCTACGAGCAGTACTTC,CAWSVQQGYEQYF
NA,NA,TRBV2,TRBJ2-5,TGTGCCAGCAGTACCAGAGAGACCCAGTACTTC,CASSTRETQYF
TRBD2,NA,TRBV28,TRBJ2-1,TGTGCCAGTTTCCAGCTAGCGGGAAGCGGTGAGCAGTTCTTC,CASFQLAGSGEQFF
NA,NA,TRBV5-1,TRBJ1-2,TGCGCCAGCACCCAGGGCGTACCTAACTATGGCTACACCTTC,CASTQGVPNYGYTF
NA,few,TRBV28,TRBJ1-4,TGTGCCAGCAGTTTAGGACAAGTTGAAAAACTGTTTTTT,CASSLGQVEKLFF
TRBD2,NA,TRBV4-2,TRBJ2-5,TGTGCCAGCAGCCAAGATCGGGGGGGGAAAGGGGAGACCCAGTACTTC,CASSQDRGGKGETQYF
TRBD1,NA,TRBV10-1,TRBJ2-7,TGCGCCAGCAGTGAAGGGGGCCTTCCCTACGAGCAGTACTTC,CASSEGGLPYEQYF
TRBD2,NA,TRBV27,TRBJ2-1,TGTGCCAGCAGTTTATTGACTAGCGGGAACTACAATGAGCAGTTCTTC,CASSLLTSGNYNEQFF
NA,NA,TRBV3-1/TRBV3-2,TRBJ2-7,TGTGCCAGCAGCCAAGATCTACACGAGCAGTACTTC,CASSQDLHEQYF
NA,NA,TRBV27,TRBJ2-3,TGTGCCAGCAGTCCCTACGATTCCACAGATACGCAGTATTTT,CASSPYDSTDTQYF
NA,NA,TRBV19,TRBJ2-1,TGTGCCAGTAGTATAGCCTACGGTGCGACAGAGCAGTTCTTC,CASSIAYGATEQFF
NA,NA,TRBV5-1,TRBJ2-3,TGCGCCAGCAGGCCTGACAGCCGCACAGATACGCAGTATTTT,CASRPDSRTDTQYF